The 19 T cell receptor beta chains in this list originate from one sample, sequenced in a study of CD8+ T cells in alopecia areata. The sequencing template was cDNA reverse transcribed from extracted RNA. Profiled with immunoSEQ multiplex PCR; TCRdb holds only in-frame clones, not every one. The table lists some 170,000 clones, roughly 70% of them singletons. The sample in question was CD8+ T cells sorted from blood, obtained at week 0. The receptor source for this set is a human donor with alopecia areata.

The gene calls are TRBV13 and TRBJ2-7; D is unclear. In germline, CDR1 is PRHDT, CDR2 FYEKMQ (reference sequence). With 4 bases removed from V and 2 bases from J, the gap between germline ends came to 15 bases. The CDR3 has 15 residues. CDR3 amino acids: CASSSRLYFPYEQYF. CDR3 bases: TGTGCCAGCAGCTCACGACTGTATTTCCCCTACGAGCAGTACTTC.

V gene TRBV15 combines with J gene TRBJ1-2, with 9 bases identical to TRBD1. Germline V gene sequence: CDR1 LNHNV, CDR2 YYDKDF (reference sequence). The CDR3 is 14 amino acids. J gave up 7 bases and V 3 bases, and 6 bases lay outside the gene matches. CDR3 DNA sequence: TGTGCCACCAGCAGCGCCGGGACAGGGATTGGCTACACCTTC. Its translation: CATSSAGTGIGYTF.

The rearrangement links TRBV27 to TRBJ2-2; possibly TRBD2 for D (6 bases). Germline-derived CDR1 and CDR2 are MNHEY and SMNVEV (reference sequence). The germline V and J ends were trimmed by 2 bases and 5 bases, with 9 bases remaining between them. The CDR3 is 14 amino acids. The CDR3 spells CASSLGAGTGELFF. CDR3 coding DNA: TGTGCCAGCAGTTTAGGGGCGGGGACCGGGGAGCTGTTTTTT.

V is TRBV29-1 and J is TRBJ2-1; 8 positions agree with TRBD1. The CDR3 covers 15 residues. Germline assignment: CDR1 SQVTM and CDR2 ANQGSEA. J gave up 9 bases and V 5 bases, and 15 bases lay outside the gene matches. The CDR3 DNA is TGCAGCGTTAACTCAGTATGGACAGGGCTGGGTGAGCAGTTCTTC. Encoded protein: CSVNSVWTGLGEQFF.

This clone came up once. The rearrangement uses TRBV6-5 and TRBJ1-1; no clear D gene. Germline lookup yields CDR1 MNHEY and CDR2 SVGAGI. The CDR3 covers 15 residues. V was cut by 2 bases and J by 1 base, with 11 bases left in between. The CDR3 coding sequence is TGTGCCAGCAGTTACCGGGGTACAAGGAACACTGAAGCTTTCTTT. This codes for CASSYRGTRNTEAFF.

A word on this clone: In the same sample, other DNA sequences code for this CDR3. This chain uses TRBV7-9 with TRBJ2-7; possible D gene TRBD2, 5 bases. The germline gives CDR1 SEHNR, CDR2 FQNEAQ (reference sequence). This CDR3 has 12 amino acids. V lost 3 bases, J lost 2 bases, and 5 bases lay in between. CDR3 loop: CASSFGAYEQYF. CDR3 nucleotides: TGTGCCAGCAGCTTCGGGGCCTACGAGCAGTACTTC.

CDR3 region: CAWITGGKTAYTF. DNA for the CDR3: TGTGCCTGGATCACGGGAGGGAAAACTGCCTACACCTTC. V and J are TRBV30 and TRBJ1-2; no reliable D call. This CDR3 comprises 13 residues. Germline loops: CDR1 GTSNPN, CDR2 SVGIG (reference sequence). Trimming pared 4 bases from V and 10 bases from J, leaving 19 bases between.

The chain recombines TRBV7-9 with TRBJ2-4, with 8 bases lining up with TRBD1. Germline V gene lookup returns CDR1 SEHNR and CDR2 FQNEAQ (reference sequence). J was trimmed by 8 bases and V by 5 bases; bases with no gene match: 8. This CDR3 is 14 amino acids long. CDR3 bases: TGTGCCAGCAGCGAGGACAGGGCGGGTTACATTCAGTACTTC. It is translated as CASSEDRAGYIQYF.

The rearrangement uses TRBV27 and TRBJ1-5; a possible D gene is TRBD1 (5 bases). The germline V gene has CDR1 MNHEY and CDR2 SMNVEV (reference sequence). Trimming stripped 2 bases from V and 3 bases from J, with 8 bases between. The CDR3 is 14 amino acids. In DNA, the CDR3 is TGTGCCAGCAGTTTAGGGGGATACAATCAGCCCCAGCATTTT. Translating gives CASSLGGYNQPQHF.

The V and J genes are TRBV6-5 and TRBJ1-2; 7 nucleotides line up with TRBD1. There are 15 residues in the CDR3. The germline gives CDR1 MNHEY, CDR2 SVGAGI. Unmatched junction bases numbered 9, after V lost 5 bases and J lost 3 bases. The CDR3 DNA follows: TGTGCCAGCAGTCCCGACAGGGAAGCAGACTATGGCTACACCTTC. Its protein is CASSPDREADYGYTF.

The chain recombines TRBV19 with TRBJ2-7, with 9 bases aligning to TRBD1. The ends lost 5 bases at V and 3 bases at J; junction bases unmatched: 5. Germline CDR1 LNHDA, CDR2 SQIVND (reference sequence). The CDR3 consists of 14 residues. The CDR3 sequence is CASSRDREIYEQYF. The CDR3 DNA sequence: TGTGCCAGTAGTCGGGACAGGGAGATCTACGAGCAGTACTTC.

This clone has only a few counts. This sequence joins TRBV29-1 and TRBJ1-2, with D maybe TRBD1 (6 bases). Germline V gene sequence: CDR1 SQVTM, CDR2 ANQGSEA. This CDR3 comprises 12 residues. V dropped 0 bases and J dropped 8 bases, with 10 bases sitting between them. The CDR3 DNA follows: TGCAGCGTTGAAGAGACAGGCACGGGCTACACCTTC. Translated: CSVEETGTGYTF.

This sequence joins TRBV9 and TRBJ1-2, with a tentative D call TRBD1 (5 bases). Germline CDR1 and CDR2: SGDLS and YYNGEE. Trimming took 4 bases from V and 8 from J, leaving 21 bases between them. The CDR3 sequence is 15 residues long. The CDR3 coding sequence is TGTGCCAGCAGCTTGCCCCGGGAGATCGGGGACGGCTACACCTTC. Its protein is CASSLPREIGDGYTF.

The CDR3 DNA is TGTGCCTGCACAAACAGGGGGCATTCCTACGAGCAGTACTTC. This gives the protein CACTNRGHSYEQYF. The gene calls are TRBV30 and TRBJ2-7, with 9 bases lining up with TRBD1. CDR3 length: 14 amino acids. V lost 6 bases to trimming and J lost 1 base; unmatched junction nucleotides: 7. Germline assignment: CDR1 GTSNPN and CDR2 SVGIG (reference sequence).

The V call is TRBV1, the J call TRBJ2-1; the D call in the table, TRBD1, was not verified against the DNA. TRBV1 is marked as a pseudogene. The CDR3 contains 14 residues. The CDR3 is CTSSQTSYNNEQFF. CDR3 sequence (DNA): TGCACCAGCAGCCAAACCTCGTACAACAATGAGCAGTTCTTC.

The chain links TRBV28 to TRBJ2-1; 11 positions agree with TRBD2. CDR3 length: 16 residues. The V gene end was trimmed by 3 bases and the J gene end by 8 bases; junction bases not matched to a gene: 9. The germline CDR1 and CDR2 sequences are MDHEN and SYDVKM. This CDR3 is CASSLVLAGANDEQFF. The CDR3 coding sequence is TGTGCCAGCAGTTTGGTACTAGCGGGGGCTAATGATGAGCAGTTCTTC.

V and J are TRBV4-2 and TRBJ1-3; D is possibly TRBD1 (6 bases). Looked up from germline, CDR1 is LGHNA and CDR2 is YNFKEQ. The germline V and J ends were trimmed by 8 bases and 2 bases, with 16 bases remaining between them. CDR3 length: 15 amino acids. CDR3 DNA sequence: TGTGCCAGCGAGTTCACACAGGGAGCTGGAAACACCATATATTTT. Translating gives CASEFTQGAGNTIYF.

The chain carries TRBV7-2 and TRBJ2-1, with TRBD2 matching over 12 bases. Germline V lookup: CDR1 SGHTA, CDR2 FQGNSA. This CDR3 region has 15 residues. V was clipped by 4 bases and J by 5 bases; unmatched bases: 3. CDR3 sequence reads: CASSSTSGGDNEQFF. The CDR3 region has the DNA TGTGCCAGCAGCTCGACTAGCGGGGGAGACAATGAGCAGTTCTTC.

The genes are TRBV6-5 and TRBJ2-5; D perhaps matches TRBD1 (6 bases). Trimming took 8 bases from V and 2 from J, leaving 9 bases between them. The germline V gene has CDR1 MNHEY and CDR2 SVGAGI. This CDR3 region has 12 residues. The DNA for the CDR3 is TGTGCCAGCGGACAGATACAAGAGACCCAGTACTTC. It specifies CASGQIQETQYF.